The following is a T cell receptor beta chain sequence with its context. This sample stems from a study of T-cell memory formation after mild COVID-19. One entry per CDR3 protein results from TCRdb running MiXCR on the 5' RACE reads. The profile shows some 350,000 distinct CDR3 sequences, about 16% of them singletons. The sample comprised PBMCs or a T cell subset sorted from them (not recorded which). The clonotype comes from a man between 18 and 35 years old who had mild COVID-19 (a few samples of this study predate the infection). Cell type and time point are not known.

Here the CDR3 DNA reads TGTGCCAGCAGCTCACAGGGATCGGATACGCAGTATTTT. Translating it yields CASSSQGSDTQYF. V usage is TRBV7-3 and J usage is TRBJ2-3; D might be TRBD1 (6 bases). In germline, CDR1 is SGHTA, CDR2 FQGTGA. The CDR3 totals 13 residues. Trimming cost V 4 bases and J 6 bases, with 11 bases left between them.